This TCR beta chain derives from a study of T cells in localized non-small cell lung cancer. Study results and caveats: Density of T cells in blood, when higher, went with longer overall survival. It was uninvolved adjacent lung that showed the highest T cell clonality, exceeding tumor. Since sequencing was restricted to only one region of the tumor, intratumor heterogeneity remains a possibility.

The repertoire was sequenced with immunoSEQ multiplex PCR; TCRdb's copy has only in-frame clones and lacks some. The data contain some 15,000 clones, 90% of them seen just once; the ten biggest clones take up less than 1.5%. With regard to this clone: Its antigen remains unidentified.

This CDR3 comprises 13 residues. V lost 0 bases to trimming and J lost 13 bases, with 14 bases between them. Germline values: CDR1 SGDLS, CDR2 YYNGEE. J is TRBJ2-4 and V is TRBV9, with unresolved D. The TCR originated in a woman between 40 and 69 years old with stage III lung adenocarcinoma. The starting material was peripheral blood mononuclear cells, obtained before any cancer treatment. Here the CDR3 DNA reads TGTGCCAGCAGCGTAGCCTGGAAGGGCAGCCAGTACTTC. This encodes CASSVAWKGSQYF.